This TCR beta chain was captured in a study of blood T cell repertoires in COVID-19. Looking at the study overall: Samples representing acute and convalescent COVID-19 were sourced from the United States, Italy and Spain.

Measured with immunoSEQ multiplex PCR; TCRdb has only the in-frame clones, and not every one. The sample has approximately 190,000 clones; over 75% are singletons. The TCR sequence derives from a man older than 75 with acute or convalescent COVID-19. The material sequenced was peripheral blood.

CDR3 nucleotide sequence: TGTGCCAGCAGTTCGGGACTTTTTCAAGAGACCCAGTACTTC. Amino acid sequence: CASSSGLFQETQYF. The genes are TRBV27 and TRBJ2-5; weak D call: TRBD2 (6 bases). The germline V gene has CDR1 MNHEY and CDR2 SMNVEV (reference sequence). The CDR3 loop spans 14 amino acids. The V end was cut by 4 bases, the J end by 2 bases, with 11 bases between.